The entry below describes one T cell receptor beta chain. Its cognate antigen is unknown. These data originate in a study of cytomegalovirus exposure and HLA in healthy donors. Findings and limits, study-wide: Reportedly, diagnosis of cytomegalovirus status by the classifier showed high specificity and sensitivity. Immune exposure information available was restricted to CMV serostatus.

CDR3 size: 15 residues. The V and J ends lost 2 bases and 2 bases, in that order; junction bases with no gene match: 3. Looked up from germline, CDR1 is ENHRY and CDR2 is SYGVKD. The PCR employed 60 Vbeta primers together with 13 Jbeta primers. Authors' analysis steps: An analysis performed later counted 72 million or so unique TCR beta chains (roughly 11 million of them shared). Only in-frame clones appear in the TCRdb table, and some are missing; sequencing was by immunoSEQ multiplex PCR. Clonal size and the V and J genes are those of that table, whereas D and trimming came from the DNA. The data show about 190,000 clones, more than 65% seen once.

This receptor was taken from a woman aged 25 to 39 in good health and CMV-seropositive. Sequenced input: PBMCs. The chain has TRBV10-3 and TRBJ1-3, with 7 positions matching TRBD1. The CDR3 region is CAISERTGAGNTIYF. In DNA form, the CDR3 reads TGTGCCATCAGTGAGAGAACAGGGGCTGGAAACACCATATATTTT.